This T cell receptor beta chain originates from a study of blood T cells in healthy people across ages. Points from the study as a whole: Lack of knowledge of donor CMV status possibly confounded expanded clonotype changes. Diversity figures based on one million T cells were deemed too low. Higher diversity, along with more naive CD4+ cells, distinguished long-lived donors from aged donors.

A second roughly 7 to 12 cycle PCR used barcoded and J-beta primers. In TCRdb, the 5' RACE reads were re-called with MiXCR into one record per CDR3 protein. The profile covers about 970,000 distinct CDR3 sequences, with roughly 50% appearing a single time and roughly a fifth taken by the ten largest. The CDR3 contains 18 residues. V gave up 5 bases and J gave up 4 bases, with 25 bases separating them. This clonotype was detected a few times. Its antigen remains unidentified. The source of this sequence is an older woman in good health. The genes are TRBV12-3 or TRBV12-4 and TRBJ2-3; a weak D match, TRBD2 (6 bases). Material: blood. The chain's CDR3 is CASSPTRLVRNGADTQYF. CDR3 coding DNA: TGTGCCAGCAGTCCCACCCGACTAGTGAGGAATGGGGCAGATACGCAGTATTTT.